The 16 T cell receptor beta chains below were found in one sample sequenced in a study of CD8 T cells in ankylosing spondylitis. Findings of the study overall: Characteristic, it appeared, of ankylosing spondylitis blood was a TCR beta motif of seven or eight highly homologous variants.

These receptors are not linked to any known antigen. Using its own MiXCR run on the 5' RACE reads, TCRdb lists one record per CDR3 protein. In the table there are approximately 300,000 distinct CDR3 sequences, 7.5% to 9% of which are singletons. The sequenced sample consisted of blood, either unsorted or a sorted T cell fraction (not recorded which). All receptors derive from a male donor with ankylosing spondylitis.

The chain is built from TRBV9 and TRBJ2-2; D tentatively fits TRBD1 or TRBD2 (6 bases each). The V end lost 4 bases, the J end lost 9 bases, and 22 bases lay between the germline ends. Looked up from germline, CDR1 is SGDLS and CDR2 is YYNGEE. The CDR3 length is 16 residues. This chain's CDR3 is CASSLGGGGEIRELFF. Here the CDR3 DNA reads TGTGCCAGCAGCCTCGGAGGGGGTGGAGAGATCCGGGAGCTGTTTTTT.

This chain connects TRBV12-3 or TRBV12-4 to TRBJ2-2; no clear D. V gave up 11 bases and J gave up 7 bases, with 20 bases separating them. This CDR3 comprises 14 residues. The CDR3 DNA reads TGTGCCTCCTACAGTACGGGCACCGACGGGGAGCTGTTTTTT. It codes for CASYSTGTDGELFF.

The chain combines TRBV7-9 with TRBJ2-2; 8 bases map to TRBD2. V was clipped by 4 bases and J by 6 bases; unmatched bases: 7. The CDR3 extends over 15 amino acids. Germline V gene sequence: CDR1 SEHNR, CDR2 FQNEAQ (reference sequence). CDR3 amino acids: CASSSGTRISGELFF. As DNA, the CDR3 is TGTGCCAGCAGCTCCGGGACTAGAATATCCGGGGAGCTGTTTTTT.

In this sample, this clonotype turned up a few times. The rearrangement links TRBV12-3 or TRBV12-4 to TRBJ2-1; either TRBD1 or TRBD2 may fit D (6 bases each). V was shortened by 5 bases and J by 8 bases, with 22 bases between the two germline ends. The CDR3 loop spans 16 amino acids. CDR3 sequence: CASSPADRGGIHEQFF. In DNA form, the CDR3 reads TGTGCCAGCAGTCCCGCCGACAGAGGGGGGATCCATGAGCAGTTCTTC.

The chain carries TRBV7-2 and TRBJ2-7; 7 bases fit TRBD2. CDR1 and CDR2 (germline): SGHTA, FQGNSA. The CDR3 sequence is 15 residues long. V shed 5 bases, J shed 3 bases, and the junction held 10 bases outside the gene matches. The CDR3 DNA is TGTGCCAGCAGCGGGGCACTAGCGAACCTCTACGAGCAGTACTTC. Amino acid sequence: CASSGALANLYEQYF.

This clonotype occurred many times. This rearrangement joins TRBV24-1 to TRBJ2-1, with D unclear. Germline V gene lookup returns CDR1 KGHDR and CDR2 SFDVKD. CDR3 length: 14 residues. Between the trimmed V and J ends, which lost 4 bases and 5 bases, there was a span of 11 bases. DNA of the CDR3: TGTGCCACCAGTGACCGCGGACCGAACAATGAGCAGTTCTTC. Residues: CATSDRGPNNEQFF.

The chain is built from TRBV5-1 and TRBJ2-5, with a possible D match to TRBD1 (6 bases). CDR1 SGHRS and CDR2 YFSETQ come from the germline V gene. V was shortened by 5 bases and J by 9 bases, with 29 bases between the two germline ends. This CDR3 has 17 amino acids. The CDR3 DNA follows: TGCGCCAGCAGTACGTACAGGGTCTCCGTGGGTCAAGCTTCCCAGTACTTC. It translates to CASSTYRVSVGQASQYF.

In this sample, this clonotype turned up a few times. The rearrangement joins TRBV6-2 or TRBV6-3 to TRBJ2-6; 9 positions agree with TRBD1. V lost 2 bases and J lost 2; bases outside the gene matches: 7. There are 18 residues in the CDR3. Germline V gene lookup returns CDR1 MNHEY and CDR2 SVGEGT. The CDR3 DNA follows: TGTGCCAGCAGTTACAGAGGACAGGGGATCCCTGGGGCCAACGTCCTGACTTTC. It encodes CASSYRGQGIPGANVLTF.

The chain employs TRBV2 and TRBJ2-3; 9 positions match TRBD1. V shed 1 base, J shed 3 bases, and the junction held 2 bases outside the gene matches. This CDR3 contains 15 residues. Germline CDR1 SNHLY, CDR2 FYNNEI. The CDR3 is CASSEGQGETDTQYF. The CDR3 region has the DNA TGTGCCAGCAGTGAAGGACAGGGGGAGACAGATACGCAGTATTTT.

The genes are TRBV19 and TRBJ1-1, with D possibly matching TRBD1 (5 bases). The germline V gene encodes CDR1 LNHDA and CDR2 SQIVND (reference sequence). V was shortened by 9 bases and J by 4 bases, with 9 bases between the two germline ends. The CDR3 is made up of 11 amino acids. Written as DNA, the CDR3 is TGTGCCAGCCAGGGTCGCACTGAAGCTTTCTTT. This codes for CASQGRTEAFF.

The rearrangement joins TRBV28 to TRBJ2-3, with TRBD2 identical over 16 bases. The trim removed 5 bases at V and 4 bases at J, leaving 3 bases unmatched. CDR1 is MDHEN, CDR2 SYDVKM, per germline. The CDR3 has 16 residues. This CDR3 is CASSRGTSGRADTQYF. DNA of the CDR3: TGTGCCAGCAGTCGGGGGACTAGCGGGAGGGCAGATACGCAGTATTTT.

This clonotype has just a few counts. The chain has TRBV10-3 and TRBJ2-7, with D possibly matching TRBD2 (5 bases). The germline V gene has CDR1 ENHRY and CDR2 SYGVKD. The CDR3 has 12 amino acids. Between the trimmed V and J ends, which lost 10 bases and 4 bases, there was a span of 14 bases. The CDR3 bases are TGTGCCAGGGGAGCGGACGAATACGAGCAGTACTTC. It specifies CARGADEYEQYF.

This clonotype was observed a handful of times. The chain links TRBV29-1 to TRBJ1-2; no definite D call. V was shortened by 1 base and J by 6 bases, with 12 bases between the two germline ends. CDR3 length equals 13 residues. Germline loops: CDR1 SQVTM, CDR2 ANQGSEA. In nucleotides, the CDR3 is TGCAGCGTTGAAGTCAGTCTATCCCATGGCTACACCTTC. Its protein is CSVEVSLSHGYTF. The full variable domain, its missing parts supplied by reference TRBV29-1 and TRBJ1-2, is SAVISQKPSRDICQRGTSLTIQCQVDSQVTMMFWYRQQPGQSLTLIATANQGSEATYESGFVIDKFPISRPNLTFSTLTVSNMSPEDSSIYLCSVEVSLSHGYTFGSGTRLTVV.

The V and J genes are TRBV7-3 and TRBJ2-7, with 9 nucleotides matching TRBD2. The CDR3 has 15 residues. Germline V gene lookup returns CDR1 SGHTA and CDR2 FQGTGA. With 5 bases clipped from V and 0 bases from J, the junction kept 5 bases outside the gene matches. CDR3 DNA sequence: TGTGCCAGCAGCCTTAGCGGGAGTAGCTCCTACGAGCAGTACTTC. Protein product: CASSLSGSSSYEQYF. Complete variable domain (other parts from reference TRBV7-3 and TRBJ2-7): GAGVSQTPSNKVTEKGKYVELRCDPISGHTALYWYRQSLGQGPEFLIYFQGTGAADDSGLPNDRFFAVRPEGSVSTLKIQRTERGDSAVYLCASSLSGSSSYEQYFGPGTRLTVT.

This clonotype turned up a few times. V and J are TRBV28 and TRBJ2-5; 9 nucleotides agree with TRBD2. The V and J ends lost 6 bases and 7 bases, in that order; junction bases with no gene match: 12. Germline-derived CDR1 and CDR2 are MDHEN and SYDVKM. The length of the CDR3 is 15 residues. The DNA of the CDR3 is TGTGCCAGCAGGAGGACTAGCGAGATTCCTGGGACCCAGTACTTC. Translation gives CASRRTSEIPGTQYF.

Ten or more counts support this clonotype. This chain connects TRBV28 to TRBJ2-7, with a weak D call TRBD1 (7 bases). Trimming removed 3 bases from V and 6 bases from J, with 18 bases in between. The length of the CDR3 is 15 residues. The V gene's germline CDR1 is MDHEN and CDR2 SYDVKM. The CDR3 loop is CASSFLQGGPGEQYF. The CDR3 DNA reads TGTGCCAGCAGTTTTTTGCAGGGGGGACCTGGCGAGCAGTACTTC. Full variable domain (rest looked up from reference TRBV28 and TRBJ2-7): DVKVTQSSRYLVKRTGEKVFLECVQDMDHENMFWYRQDPGLGLRLIYFSYDVKMKEKGDIPEGYSVSREKKERFSLILESASTNQTSMYLCASSFLQGGPGEQYFGPGTRLTVT.